A selection of T cell receptor beta chains follows, all from one sample in a study of shared clonotypes between healthy human individuals. Method: immunoSEQ multiplex PCR; TCRdb's copy keeps in-frame clones and lacks some. The sample shows 1.5 million to 2.5 million clones, approximately 94% of them seen only once. The sequenced sample consisted of naive CD8+ T cells sorted from blood. Source of these receptors: a man between 18 and 35 years old in good health. The CDR3 runs from the conserved cysteine through the conserved F or W. The order of the fields is CDR3 protein, CDR3 DNA, clone size, CDR3 length, V gene, J gene, D gene. The D gene is left open where the match is weak. Some rows mark clone size as missing; the rest say once, few, many or name a class of expanded clone.

cdr3_aa: CASSSWDRGWGGNTQYF; cdr3_nt: TGTGCCAGCAGTTCCTGGGACAGGGGTTGGGGTGGGAATACGCAGTATTTT; clone_size: -; cdr3_length: 17; v_call: TRBV28; j_call: TRBJ2-3; d_call: TRBD1
cdr3_aa: CASSLFQPYEQYF; cdr3_nt: TGTGCCAGCAGCTTATTCCAGCCCTACGAGCAGTACTTC; clone_size: -; cdr3_length: 13; v_call: TRBV7-2; j_call: TRBJ2-7; d_call: -
cdr3_aa: CASSLSLTYEQYF; cdr3_nt: TGTGCCAGCAGCTTATCCTTAACCTACGAGCAGTACTTC; clone_size: -; cdr3_length: 13; v_call: TRBV7-2; j_call: TRBJ2-7; d_call: -
cdr3_aa: CASSSSGRAVRDTQYF; cdr3_nt: TGTGCCAGCAGCTCGAGCGGGAGGGCGGTTAGAGATACGCAGTATTTT; clone_size: few; cdr3_length: 16; v_call: TRBV13; j_call: TRBJ2-3; d_call: TRBD2
cdr3_aa: CATSIGQGFPEYNEQFF; cdr3_nt: TGTGCCACCAGCATCGGACAGGGATTCCCAGAATACAATGAGCAGTTCTTC; clone_size: -; cdr3_length: 17; v_call: TRBV15; j_call: TRBJ2-1; d_call: TRBD1
cdr3_aa: CASSFGNLDYEQYF; cdr3_nt: TGTGCCAGCAGCTTCGGGAACCTAGACTACGAGCAGTACTTC; clone_size: -; cdr3_length: 14; v_call: TRBV5-4; j_call: TRBJ2-7; d_call: -
cdr3_aa: CASSPYATGIIRYEQYF; cdr3_nt: TGTGCCAGCAGCCCCTACGCAACAGGGATAATTCGATACGAGCAGTACTTC; clone_size: -; cdr3_length: 17; v_call: TRBV4-2; j_call: TRBJ2-7; d_call: -
cdr3_aa: CASSLVGSSYNEQFF; cdr3_nt: TGTGCCAGCAGCTTAGTCGGGAGTTCCTACAATGAGCAGTTCTTC; clone_size: -; cdr3_length: 15; v_call: TRBV5-4; j_call: TRBJ2-1; d_call: -
cdr3_aa: CATRLSRYNSPLHF; cdr3_nt: TGTGCCACCAGGTTAAGTCGTTATAATTCACCCCTCCACTTT; clone_size: -; cdr3_length: 14; v_call: TRBV27; j_call: TRBJ1-6; d_call: -
cdr3_aa: CASSLGPYGTPGEQFF; cdr3_nt: TGTGCCAGCAGCCTGGGGCCATACGGGACACCGGGTGAGCAGTTCTTC; clone_size: -; cdr3_length: 16; v_call: TRBV11-2; j_call: TRBJ2-1; d_call: -
cdr3_aa: CASSSTELAFTYNEQFF; cdr3_nt: TGTGCCAGCAGTTCAACCGAACTAGCGTTTACCTACAATGAGCAGTTCTTC; clone_size: -; cdr3_length: 17; v_call: TRBV7-9; j_call: TRBJ2-1; d_call: TRBD2
cdr3_aa: CASSLSGGYEQYF; cdr3_nt: TGCGCCAGCAGCTTAAGCGGGGGGTACGAGCAGTACTTC; clone_size: -; cdr3_length: 13; v_call: TRBV5-1; j_call: TRBJ2-7; d_call: TRBD2
cdr3_aa: CASSQEASTGPNYGYTF; cdr3_nt: TGCGCCAGCAGCCAAGAAGCCTCGACAGGTCCTAACTATGGCTACACCTTC; clone_size: -; cdr3_length: 17; v_call: TRBV4-1; j_call: TRBJ1-2; d_call: -
cdr3_aa: CASSVQGWETQYF; cdr3_nt: TGTGCCAGCAGTGTACAGGGATGGGAGACCCAGTACTTC; clone_size: once; cdr3_length: 13; v_call: TRBV6-1; j_call: TRBJ2-5; d_call: -
cdr3_aa: CASRGVINEQFF; cdr3_nt: TGTGCCAGCAGGGGGGTGATCAATGAGCAGTTCTTC; clone_size: once; cdr3_length: 12; v_call: TRBV7-8; j_call: TRBJ2-1; d_call: -
cdr3_aa: CASSLYGAESYTF; cdr3_nt: TGTGCCAGCAGCTTATATGGGGCCGAAAGCTACACCTTC; clone_size: -; cdr3_length: 13; v_call: TRBV7-9; j_call: TRBJ1-2; d_call: -
cdr3_aa: CASSLDQGQTIRKLFF; cdr3_nt: TGCGCCAGCAGCTTGGACCAGGGACAGACCATAAGAAAACTGTTTTTT; clone_size: -; cdr3_length: 16; v_call: TRBV5-1; j_call: TRBJ1-4; d_call: TRBD1
cdr3_aa: CASGPLQGSYGYTF; cdr3_nt: TGTGCTAGTGGTCCTCTCCAGGGGTCATATGGCTACACCTTC; clone_size: -; cdr3_length: 14; v_call: TRBV12-5; j_call: TRBJ1-2; d_call: -
cdr3_aa: CASRPPGGGPQETQYF; cdr3_nt: TGTGCCAGCAGGCCCCCGGGCGGCGGGCCCCAAGAGACCCAGTACTTC; clone_size: -; cdr3_length: 16; v_call: TRBV28; j_call: TRBJ2-5; d_call: -
cdr3_aa: CASSLTGYLHEQYF; cdr3_nt: TGTGCCAGCAGCTTAACAGGGTACCTACACGAGCAGTACTTC; clone_size: -; cdr3_length: 14; v_call: TRBV7-2; j_call: TRBJ2-7; d_call: -
cdr3_aa: CASRPRDDYGYTF; cdr3_nt: TGTGCCAGCAGGCCACGGGACGACTATGGCTACACCTTC; clone_size: -; cdr3_length: 13; v_call: TRBV7-9; j_call: TRBJ1-2; d_call: -
cdr3_aa: CASSSRGTEAFF; cdr3_nt: TGTGCCAGCAGCAGCAGGGGCACTGAAGCTTTCTTT; clone_size: -; cdr3_length: 12; v_call: TRBV27; j_call: TRBJ1-1; d_call: -